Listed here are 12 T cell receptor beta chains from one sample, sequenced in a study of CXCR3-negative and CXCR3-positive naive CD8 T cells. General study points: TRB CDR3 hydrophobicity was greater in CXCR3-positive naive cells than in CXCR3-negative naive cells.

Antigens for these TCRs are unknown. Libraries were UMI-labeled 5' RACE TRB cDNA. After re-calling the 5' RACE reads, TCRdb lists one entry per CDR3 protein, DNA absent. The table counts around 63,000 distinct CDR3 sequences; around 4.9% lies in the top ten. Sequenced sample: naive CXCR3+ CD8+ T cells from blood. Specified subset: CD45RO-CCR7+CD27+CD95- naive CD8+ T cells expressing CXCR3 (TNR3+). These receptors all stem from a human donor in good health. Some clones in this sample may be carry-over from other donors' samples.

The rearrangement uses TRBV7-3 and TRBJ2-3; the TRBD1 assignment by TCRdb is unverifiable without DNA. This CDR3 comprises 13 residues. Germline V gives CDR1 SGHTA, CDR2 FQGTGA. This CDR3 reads CASSPGYTDTQYF.

This CDR3 reads CASSSNRGADTQYF. The V gene is TRBV7-6, the J gene TRBJ2-3; the TRBD1 assignment by TCRdb is unverifiable without DNA. The CDR3 sequence is 14 residues long. The germline gives CDR1 SGHVS, CDR2 FNYEAQ.

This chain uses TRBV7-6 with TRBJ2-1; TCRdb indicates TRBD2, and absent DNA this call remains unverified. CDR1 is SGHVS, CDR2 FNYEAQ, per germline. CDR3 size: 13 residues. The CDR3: CASSLVAGNEQFF.

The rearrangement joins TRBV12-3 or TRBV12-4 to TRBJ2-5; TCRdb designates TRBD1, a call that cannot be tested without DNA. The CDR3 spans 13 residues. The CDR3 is CASSPRQLEEQYF.

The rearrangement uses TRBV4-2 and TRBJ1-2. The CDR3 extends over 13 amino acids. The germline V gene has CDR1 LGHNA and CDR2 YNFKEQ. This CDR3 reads CASSQERFYGYTF.

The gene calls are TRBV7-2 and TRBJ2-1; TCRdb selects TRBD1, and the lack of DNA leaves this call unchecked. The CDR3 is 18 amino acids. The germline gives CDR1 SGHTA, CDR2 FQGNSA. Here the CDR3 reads CASSLAGDRANLYNEQFF.

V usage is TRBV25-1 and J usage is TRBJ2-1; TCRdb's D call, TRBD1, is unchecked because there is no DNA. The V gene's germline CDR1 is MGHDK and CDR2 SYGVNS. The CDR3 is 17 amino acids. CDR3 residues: CASSEWGRGHHGDEQFF.

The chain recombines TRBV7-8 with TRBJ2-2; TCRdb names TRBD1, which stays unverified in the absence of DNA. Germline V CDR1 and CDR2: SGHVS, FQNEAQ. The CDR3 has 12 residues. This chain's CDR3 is CASSRGAGELFF.

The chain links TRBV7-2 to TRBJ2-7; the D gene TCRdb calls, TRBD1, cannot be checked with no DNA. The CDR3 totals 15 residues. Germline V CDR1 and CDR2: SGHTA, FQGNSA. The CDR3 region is CASSLVSGEHYEQYF. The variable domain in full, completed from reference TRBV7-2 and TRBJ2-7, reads GAGVSQSPSNKVTEKGKDVELRCDPISGHTALYWYRQSLGQGLEFLIYFQGNSAPDKSGLPSDRFSAERTGGSVSTLTIQRTQQEDSAVYLCASSLVSGEHYEQYFGPGTRLTVT.

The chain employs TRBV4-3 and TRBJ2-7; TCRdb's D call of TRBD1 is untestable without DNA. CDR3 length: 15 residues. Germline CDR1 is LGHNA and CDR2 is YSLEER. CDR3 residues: CASSQDGGNTYEQYF.

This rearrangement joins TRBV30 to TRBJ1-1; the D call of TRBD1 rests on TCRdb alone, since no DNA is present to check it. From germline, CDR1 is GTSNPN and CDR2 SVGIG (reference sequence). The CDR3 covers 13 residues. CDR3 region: CAWSVGANTEAFF.

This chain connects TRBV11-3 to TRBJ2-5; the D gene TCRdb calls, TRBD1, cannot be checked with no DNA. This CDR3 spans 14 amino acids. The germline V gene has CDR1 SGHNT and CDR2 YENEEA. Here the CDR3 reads CASSPDSQEETQYF.